This T cell receptor (beta chain) derives from a study of blood T cell repertoires in COVID-19. This CDR3 spans 14 amino acids. Germline-derived CDR1 and CDR2 are SEHNR and FQNEAQ (reference sequence). V was shortened by 5 bases and J by 5 bases, with 16 bases between the two germline ends. The repertoire was sequenced with immunoSEQ multiplex PCR; TCRdb's copy has only in-frame clones and lacks some. The sample contains 150,000 to 180,000 clones, roughly nine tenths of which appear only once. This clone has a single count. The chain combines TRBV7-9 with TRBJ2-7, with D perhaps matching TRBD1 (6 bases). The sequenced material came from peripheral blood. The TCR originated in a woman in her seventies with acute or convalescent COVID-19. The CDR3 nucleotides read TGTGCCAGCAGCCGGGACACCAAACAGCACGAGCAGTACTTC. This encodes CASSRDTKQHEQYF.